Below, one T cell receptor beta chain is given with its context. Germline V gene sequence: CDR1 LNHNV, CDR2 YYDKDF (reference sequence). V lost 3 bases and J 3 bases, leaving 12 bases between the germline ends. The CDR3 spans 15 residues. Under the authors' procedure: Amplified reference gene primers provided the basis for estimating nucleated cell counts. Generated by immunoSEQ multiplex PCR, the TCRdb table keeps only in-frame clones and is missing some. For V, J and clone size, that table is used; D and trimming come from the DNA. Among about 200,000 clones, roughly nine tenths were seen once, and the ten largest hold 20% to 25%. The data derive from a study of blood T cell repertoires in COVID-19.

The chain employs TRBV15 and TRBJ1-5, with D possibly TRBD1 on 6 matching bases. The sample taken for sequencing was peripheral blood. This receptor was taken from a man in his 60s with active or convalescent COVID-19. CDR3 nucleotides: TGTGCCACCAGCAGCAGACAGGCCTTCAATCAGCCCCAGCATTTT. This codes for CATSSRQAFNQPQHF.